One T cell receptor beta chain is described in this entry. Germline lookup yields CDR1 SGHRS and CDR2 YFSETQ. The CDR3 totals 16 residues. J was trimmed by 0 bases and V by 3 bases; bases with no gene match: 5. The record originates from a study of Ad26.COV2.S vaccination and SARS-CoV-2 variants. Treatment: 15 to 20 received Ad26.COV2.S at low or high dose, single or two shots; about 5 received placebo; per-sample allocation not given. Sampling took place 63 days after the first vaccine or placebo injection. An 18-55-year-old adult in Boston served as donor. Method: immunoSEQ multiplex PCR; TCRdb's copy keeps in-frame clones and lacks some. Of about 350,000 clones listed, about 89% are singletons.

The chain combines TRBV5-1 with TRBJ2-7, with 11 bases aligning to TRBD2. This receptor was taken from a person aged 18-65 years who received the Ad26.COV2.S COVID-19 vaccine or a placebo. Here the sequenced sample was peripheral blood, taken in a trial of Ad26.COV2.S vaccine versus placebo. CDR3 sequence (DNA): TGCGCCAGCAGCTCAGGGACTAGCGGAAGCTCCTACGAGCAGTACTTC. The encoded protein is CASSSGTSGSSYEQYF.